Presented here are 3 T cell receptor beta chains from one specimen sequenced in a study of T cell responses to AZD1222 COVID-19 vaccine. Measured with immunoSEQ multiplex PCR; TCRdb has only the in-frame clones, and not every one. The sample has approximately 170,000 clones, 75% to 95% seen once. The source was peripheral blood, collected on day 0 of AZD1222 vaccination. All receptors come from an adult in good health.

The chain employs TRBV6-6 and TRBJ1-4; 10 positions match TRBD1. Germline CDR1 MNHNY, CDR2 SVGAGI (reference sequence). The J segment lost 2 bases and the V segment lost 5 bases, leaving 11 bases of the junction unmatched. The CDR3 length is 18 residues. The CDR3 coding sequence is TGTGCCAGCAGTCCGGGTGGGACAGGGGTTCGGACTAATGAAAAACTGTTTTTT. It yields the protein CASSPGGTGVRTNEKLFF.

V and J are TRBV30 and TRBJ1-4, with TRBD1 identical over 10 bases. V lost 2 bases to trimming and J lost 4 bases; unmatched junction nucleotides: 4. The length of the CDR3 is 15 residues. Germline CDR1 GTSNPN, CDR2 SVGIG (reference sequence). The CDR3 nucleotides are TGTGCCTGGAGTCTAGGACAGGGGGATAATGAAAAACTGTTTTTT. Its translation is CAWSLGQGDNEKLFF.

V and J are TRBV30 and TRBJ2-7; D is unresolved. The CDR3 runs 12 residues. Germline V gene lookup returns CDR1 GTSNPN and CDR2 SVGIG (reference sequence). The germline V and J ends were trimmed by 3 bases and 4 bases, with 10 bases remaining between them. DNA of the CDR3: TGTGCCTGGAGCGTACACAATTACGAGCAGTACTTC. Protein product: CAWSVHNYEQYF.